This TCR beta chain emerged from a study of blood T cell repertoires in COVID-19. Background on the study: There were acute and convalescent COVID-19 samples, and they came from the United States, Italy and Spain. Sources were T cells, B-cell-depleted T cells, or PBMCs; the material itself was cDNA or gDNA.

The CDR3 sequence is 15 residues long. Authors' methods: Amplification from reference gene primers served as the basis for estimated nucleated cell counts. Measured with immunoSEQ multiplex PCR; TCRdb has only the in-frame clones, and not every one. V and J calls and clone size follow that table, whereas D and trimming were derived from the DNA. The sample lists 95,000 to 150,000 clones, roughly 78% occurring once. The sample was peripheral blood. This sequence joins TRBV21-1 and TRBJ2-7; TRBD1 is taken as the D call from the table, unchecked against the DNA. TRBV21-1 is given as a pseudogene. The sequence was collected from a man aged 55 to 70 with active or convalescent COVID-19. CDR3 protein: CASSAGQGIFYEQYF. CDR3 coding DNA: TGTGCCAGCAGCGCGGGACAGGGGATTTTTTACGAGCAGTACTTC.